In its sample, the clone carrying this T cell receptor beta chain was seen a few times. Its cognate antigen is unknown. Data came from immunoSEQ multiplex PCR; TCRdb stores just in-frame clones and leaves some out. The sample yields fewer than 85,000 clones, roughly 90% seen once. The data were obtained in a study of T cell responses to AZD1222 COVID-19 vaccine. Study in general: Investigators merged groups given second doses at roughly 4 or roughly 12 weeks. Whole-study findings and limits: Of spike-specific TCRs, nearly half reportedly target regions left unmutated in variants. Spike-specific TCR breadth rose after two AZD1222 doses, and depth rose as well.

Germline V gene sequence: CDR1 SSHAT, CDR2 FNYEAQ (reference sequence). The trim removed 6 bases at V and 4 bases at J, leaving 10 bases unmatched. This CDR3 region has 15 residues. The V call is TRBV7-7, the J call TRBJ2-5; 8 bases map to TRBD2. The sample in question was peripheral blood, obtained on day 0 of AZD1222 vaccination. The clonotype comes from an adult in good health. CDR3 amino acids: CASSADGTRPETQYF. The CDR3 DNA is TGTGCCAGCAGTGCTGACGGGACTAGACCAGAGACCCAGTACTTC. Full variable domain (outside the CDR3, taken from reference TRBV7-7 and TRBJ2-5): GAGVSQSPRYKVTKRGQDVTLRCDPISSHATLYWYQQALGQGPEFLTYFNYEAQPDKSGLPSDRFSAERPEGSISTLTIQRTEQRDSAMYRCASSADGTRPETQYFGPGTRLLVL.